The following is a T cell receptor beta chain sequence with its context. Primers included in the PCR were 60 Vbeta and 13 Jbeta primers. Profiled with immunoSEQ multiplex PCR; TCRdb holds only in-frame clones, not every one. In the table there are about 120,000 clones, 80% of which are singletons. This specimen comes from a study of cytomegalovirus exposure and HLA in healthy donors. Germline values: CDR1 SEHNR, CDR2 FQNEAQ (reference sequence). This CDR3 contains 16 residues. V trimming: 5 bases; J trimming: 4 bases; junction bases outside the gene matches: 10. The sequencing input was PBMCs. The chain recombines TRBV7-9 with TRBJ1-3, with TRBD1 matching 8 bases. The TCR originated in a female donor in good health and CMV-seronegative. CDR3 in DNA: TGTGCCAGCAGCCTTCAGGGACAGGCCCCCGGAAACACCATATATTTT. It codes for CASSLQGQAPGNTIYF.